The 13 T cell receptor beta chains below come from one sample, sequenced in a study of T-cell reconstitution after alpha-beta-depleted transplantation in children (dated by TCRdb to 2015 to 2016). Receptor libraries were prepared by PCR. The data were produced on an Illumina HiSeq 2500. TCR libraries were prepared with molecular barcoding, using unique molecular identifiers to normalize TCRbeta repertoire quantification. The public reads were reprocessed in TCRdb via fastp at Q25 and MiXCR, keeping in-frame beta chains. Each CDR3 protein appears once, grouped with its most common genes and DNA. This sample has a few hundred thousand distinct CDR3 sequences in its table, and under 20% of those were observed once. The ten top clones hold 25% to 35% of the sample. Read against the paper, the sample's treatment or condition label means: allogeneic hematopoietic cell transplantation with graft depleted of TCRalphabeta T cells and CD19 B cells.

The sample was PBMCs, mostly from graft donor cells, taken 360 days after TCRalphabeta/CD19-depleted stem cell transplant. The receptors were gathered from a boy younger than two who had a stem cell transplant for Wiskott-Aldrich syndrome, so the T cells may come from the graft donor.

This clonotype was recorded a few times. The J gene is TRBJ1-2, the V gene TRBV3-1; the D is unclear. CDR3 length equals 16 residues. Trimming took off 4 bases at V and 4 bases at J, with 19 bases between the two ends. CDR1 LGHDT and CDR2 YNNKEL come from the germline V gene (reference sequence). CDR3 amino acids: CASSPFTALLSYGYTF. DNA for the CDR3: TGTGCCAGCAGCCCCTTTACAGCCCTCCTGAGCTATGGCTACACCTTC.

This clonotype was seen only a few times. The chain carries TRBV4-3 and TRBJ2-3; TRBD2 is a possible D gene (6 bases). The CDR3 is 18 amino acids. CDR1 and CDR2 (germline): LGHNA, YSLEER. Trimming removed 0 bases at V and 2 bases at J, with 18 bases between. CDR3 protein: CASSQDLLSGLLTDTQYF. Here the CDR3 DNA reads TGCGCCAGCAGCCAAGATCTCCTTAGCGGACTTCTCACAGATACGCAGTATTTT.

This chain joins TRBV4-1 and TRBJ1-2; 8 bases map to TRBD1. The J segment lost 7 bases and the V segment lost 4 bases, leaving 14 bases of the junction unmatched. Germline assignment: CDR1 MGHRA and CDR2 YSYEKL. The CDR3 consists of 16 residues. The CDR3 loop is CASSPRFYRGIGGYTF. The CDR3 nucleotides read TGCGCCAGCAGCCCAAGATTTTACAGGGGGATCGGTGGCTACACCTTC.

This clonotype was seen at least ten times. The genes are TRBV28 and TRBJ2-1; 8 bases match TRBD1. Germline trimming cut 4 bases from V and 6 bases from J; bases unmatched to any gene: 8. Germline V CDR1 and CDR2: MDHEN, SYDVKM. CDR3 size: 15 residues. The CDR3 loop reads CASSYRGVWGNEQFF. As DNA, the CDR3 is TGTGCCAGCAGTTACAGGGGGGTATGGGGCAATGAGCAGTTCTTC.

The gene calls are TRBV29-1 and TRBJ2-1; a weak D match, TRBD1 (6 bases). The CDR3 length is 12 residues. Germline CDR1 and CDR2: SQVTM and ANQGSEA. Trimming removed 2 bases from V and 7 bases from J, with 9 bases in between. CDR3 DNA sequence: TGCAGCGTTGAAAGGGGGAAGAATGAGCAGTTCTTC. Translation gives CSVERGKNEQFF.

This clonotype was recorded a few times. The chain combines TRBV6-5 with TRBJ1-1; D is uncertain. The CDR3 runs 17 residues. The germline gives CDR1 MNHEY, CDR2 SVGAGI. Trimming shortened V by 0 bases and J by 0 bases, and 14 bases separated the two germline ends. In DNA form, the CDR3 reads TGTGCCAGCAGTTACTCGACTAGAGAGTGGTTGAACACTGAAGCTTTCTTT. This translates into CASSYSTREWLNTEAFF.

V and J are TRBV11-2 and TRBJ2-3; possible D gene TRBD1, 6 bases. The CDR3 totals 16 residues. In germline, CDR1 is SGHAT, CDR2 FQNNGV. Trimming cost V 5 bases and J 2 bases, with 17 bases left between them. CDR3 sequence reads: CASSQRGSFSTDTQYF. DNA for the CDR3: TGTGCCAGCAGCCAGAGGGGGAGTTTTTCCACAGATACGCAGTATTTT.

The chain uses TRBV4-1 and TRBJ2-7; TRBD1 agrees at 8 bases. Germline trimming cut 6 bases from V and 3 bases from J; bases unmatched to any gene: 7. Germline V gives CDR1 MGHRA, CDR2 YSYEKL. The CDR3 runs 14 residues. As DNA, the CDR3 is TGCGCCAGCAGTCGATCGGACAGGGTCTACGAGCAGTACTTC. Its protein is CASSRSDRVYEQYF.

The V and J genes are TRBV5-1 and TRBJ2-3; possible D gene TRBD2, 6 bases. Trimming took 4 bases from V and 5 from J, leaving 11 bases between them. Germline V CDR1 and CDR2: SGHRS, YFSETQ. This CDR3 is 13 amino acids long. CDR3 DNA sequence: TGCGCCAGCAGCGGGGGACTCGAAGATACGCAGTATTTT. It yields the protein CASSGGLEDTQYF.

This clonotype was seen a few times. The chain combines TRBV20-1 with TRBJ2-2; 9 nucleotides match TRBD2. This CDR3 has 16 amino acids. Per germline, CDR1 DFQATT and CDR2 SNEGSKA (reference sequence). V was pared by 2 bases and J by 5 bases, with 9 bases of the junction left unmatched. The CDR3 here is CSARSVAGEGTGELFF. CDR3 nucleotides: TGCAGTGCTAGATCCGTAGCGGGAGAGGGGACCGGGGAGCTGTTTTTT.

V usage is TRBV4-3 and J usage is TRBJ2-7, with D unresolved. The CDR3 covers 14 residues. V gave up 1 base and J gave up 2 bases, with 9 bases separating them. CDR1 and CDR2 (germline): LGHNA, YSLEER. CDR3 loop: CASSQALGAYEQYF. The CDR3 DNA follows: TGCGCCAGCAGCCAAGCACTTGGGGCCTACGAGCAGTACTTC.

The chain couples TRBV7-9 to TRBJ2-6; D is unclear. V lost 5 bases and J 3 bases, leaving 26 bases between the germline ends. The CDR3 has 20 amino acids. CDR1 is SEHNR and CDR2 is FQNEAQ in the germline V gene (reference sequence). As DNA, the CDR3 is TGTGCCAGCAGCCCTCTTATCCGATGGGGTGATTATATTGGGGCCAACGTCCTGACTTTC. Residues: CASSPLIRWGDYIGANVLTF.

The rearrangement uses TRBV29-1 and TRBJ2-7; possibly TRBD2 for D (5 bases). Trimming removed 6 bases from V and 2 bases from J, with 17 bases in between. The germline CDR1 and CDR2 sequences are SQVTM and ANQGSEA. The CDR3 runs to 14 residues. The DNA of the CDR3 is TGCAGCGTGTGGGAGTACCGAAAACCCTACGAGCAGTACTTC. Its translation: CSVWEYRKPYEQYF.